This T cell receptor beta chain was sequenced for a study of cytomegalovirus exposure and HLA in healthy donors (dated by TCRdb to 2015 to 2018). Describing the broader study: An earlier analysis of more than 550 of the donors reported approximately 260 Gb of sequence data and 117 million unique TCR beta sequences obtained from around 180 million T cells. Approximately 300 gigabases of sequencing data and about 92 million unique TCR sequences made up an early release that covered 640 HLA-typed donors. The genetic ancestry cluster associated with self-reported Caucasian donors included 80% to 90% of the approximately 400 genotyped donors. The aim of the study was to test whether cataloging public T cell receptors could identify signatures of past pathogen exposure. Using immunosequencing, the study profiled T cell repertoires from 500 to 800 subjects and related those repertoires to cytomegalovirus serostatus. A separate validation cohort of roughly 110 different subjects was used in addition to the 666-subject first cohort. High-throughput TCR immunosequencing, statistical association of individual TCRs with disease status, and machine learning were combined to predict cytomegalovirus infection status. In a later analysis, previously published TCR beta repertoires from about 670 donors were re-analyzed and high-resolution HLA genotyping was added so that TCR occurrence patterns could be studied. The later analysis used no new phenotypic data to find candidate immune exposures, relying instead on TCR beta sequences and their occurrence across donors. An earlier analysis of around 640 of the donors used high-throughput TCR beta sequencing to judge whether each TCR beta V gene segment behaved as functional or pseudogenic. Donor age, sex, ethnicity and CMV serostatus were compiled together with the repertoire data. A later genetic analysis used genome-wide SNP genotypes for about 60% of the 666 donors, treating that subset as a discovery cohort. All discovery cohort repertoires had been generated using a single sequencing platform. Both class I and class II loci were covered by HLA typing, at four-digit resolution. The number of typed donors differed by locus: about 629-630 for A, B, C, DRB1 and DQB1; roughly 510 for DQA1; approximately 610 for DPA1; and roughly 450 for DPB1. Four or five DR-DQ haplotypes were handled as single units for association and clustering because linkage in the cohort was strong. Across some 400 genotyped donors of the cohort, an average of about 240,000 unique TCR beta nucleotide sequences per donor were sequenced, and roughly 20% of those sequences were non-productive.

CDR1 MDHEN and CDR2 SYDVKM are derived from the germline V gene. Relative to germline, V is missing 4 bases and J is missing 3 bases, with 6 bases of the junction outside any gene match. The CDR3 starts with the cysteine, ends with the phenylalanine, and has 14 residues. The kept DNA is CDR3 alone, 42 bases in frame from the first base. The paper as a whole reports these results and caveats: According to the authors, the approach could potentially be generalized to other disease states and immunological phenotypes. In the study, around 160 TCR beta chains were listed as associated with cytomegalovirus. In both the original and validation cohorts, the classifier was reported to diagnose cytomegalovirus status with high specificity and sensitivity. Linkage disequilibrium might explain the correlated functional status among segregating V segments, but an unknown experimental factor could not be excluded. A further reported finding was that TCR beta sequences accurately predicted the HLA-A and HLA-B alleles for most subjects in the first cohort. The cohort was sequenced for TCR beta chains only, and without alpha or paired-chain data the features that could be detected were limited. An earlier analysis of approximately 500 of the donors showed that most TCR beta V segments appeared in productive rearrangements either about 87% or about 30% of the time, which broadly matched IMGT annotations. The 87-base-pair reads could not distinguish some IMGT-functional V segments, including TRBV6-2 and TRBV6-3, so those segments were excluded. Assigning TCR associations to individual alleles was difficult when HLA alleles, especially DR and DQ, strongly co-occurred. In a later analysis, most CMV-associated TCR beta chains were found to appear HLA-restricted, with HLA associations seemingly driven largely by CMV exposure. According to a later analysis, TCR association rates differed among HLA loci, with DRB1 alleles showing the most associated TCRs and HLA-C alleles showing the fewest. HLA typing was unavailable for some donors at each locus, so association tests used only the typed subset. Three of the identified cytomegalovirus-associated TCR beta chains were confirmed in vitro to be specific for cytomegalovirus antigens. Compared with equally common non-associated chains, HLA-associated TCR beta chains in a later analysis were more clonally expanded and had lower generation probabilities. The only immune exposure information available for the cohort was CMV serostatus. Presence/absence analyses assumed roughly uniform sequencing depth across donors, an assumption that may not hold. A later analysis associated 16,951 TCR beta sequences with specific HLA alleles at a false discovery rate of 0.05. According to a later genetic analysis, donors in an Asian-associated ancestry cluster had fewer N-insertions in productive TCRs than the roughly 670-donor mean. Across donors, most TCR sequences were observed very rarely, whereas some public TCRs were present in many individuals. A group of highly shared sequence variants was considered likely to be a technical artifact of the sequencing pipeline. Over 15 rarely observed V segments, including chromosome 9 orphons, were excluded from the earlier analysis of several hundred of the donors because counts were too low. Several of the top co-occurrence clusters appeared to be linked to parvovirus B19, influenza, CMV and Epstein-Barr virus, according to a later analysis. An association between a missense DCLRE1C variant and V-gene and J-gene trimming of TCR beta chains was found in a later genetic analysis and replicated in an independent cohort.

The cohort comprised around 700 healthy bone marrow donors. Cohort members were all nominally healthy when sampled, although unrecorded immune exposures were likely present. The donor was CMV seropositive and belonged to the group of about 290 seropositive cohort members. A peripheral blood sample was collected from each donor, and TCR beta sequencing was performed on peripheral blood mononuclear cells. The Qiagen DNeasy Blood Extraction Kit was used to extract genomic DNA from the blood cell samples. Points on this clone: Its specific antigen is unknown. Base qualities are not provided; no much larger clone lies one nucleotide away.

The library came from the immunoSEQ multiplex PCR assay. The multiplex PCR relied on a mix of 60 forward primers for TCR Vbeta segments and 13 reverse primers for TCR Jbeta segments. The CDR3 region of rearranged TCR beta genes was amplified from genomic DNA by a multiplex PCR assay. On the Illumina HiSeq System, the amplified TCR beta libraries were sequenced as 87-base-pair reads. The published analysis was carried out like this. Across the 700 or so repertoires, a later analysis counted 60 million to 90 million unique TCR beta chains, roughly 11 million of which were shared by at least two donors. Raw reads were error-corrected and collapsed into unique sequences with a nearest-neighbor algorithm that merged closely related sequences to remove PCR and sequencing errors. Alignment of CDR3 sequences to IMGT reference sequences was used to assign V, D and J gene segments. For a sequence to be retained, a match of at least six nucleotides to both a V gene segment and a J gene segment was required. A rearrangement was called productive if the CDR3 had no stop codons and remained in frame with V and J, and every other rearrangement was called non-productive. Following IMGT convention, CDR3 was defined as the stretch from the second conserved V-encoded cysteine to the conserved J-encoded phenylalanine. Sequences without an unambiguous match to a single V gene segment were excluded from the earlier analysis of 450 to 650 of the donors. An earlier analysis of a few hundred of the donors classified V segments as functional when productive rearrangements were above 56.7% and as segregating when the standard deviation between donors was above 5%. A statistical classification framework was built to diagnose cytomegalovirus status from the catalog of TCR beta chain sequences. V and J gene assignment, in a later analysis, came from comparing TCR nucleotide sequences with IMGT/GENE-DB human TR gene sequences. A later analysis assigned CDR3 sequences and most-parsimonious VDJ recombination scenarios with the TCRdist pipeline. In a later analysis, each TCR beta chain was defined by its CDR3 amino acid sequence together with its V-gene family, and reads without a unique V-gene family were excluded. As a way to deal with suspected cross-contamination and a sequencing artifact, a later analysis dropped hundreds of nucleotide sequences that were highly shared and had low generation probability. A later analysis calculated a clonal expansion index for each public chain from normalized within-repertoire ranks of inferred template counts. In a later analysis, generation probabilities were computed with a VDJ recombination model fitted to out-of-frame rearrangements, and the resulting probabilities were checked against IGoR. In a later analysis, hypergeometric tests were used to score TCR-TCR, TCR-HLA and TCR-CMV co-occurrence, with a repertoire-size bias correction applied to TCR pairs. False discovery rates were estimated in a later analysis by permuting HLA or CMV assignments 20 times. In a later analysis, co-occurring TCRs were grouped with DBSCAN, and TCRdist sequence similarity was added when clustering was performed within HLA-allele-positive subsets. Repertoires with fewer than 30,000 or more than 120,000 public chains, plus five repertoires with anomalous nucleotide sharing, were excluded from co-occurrence clustering. Sourced from immuneACCESS, this table was stored by TCRdb with only in-frame sequences that have V and J called. A share of the clones is absent; for the studies checked, an unresolved V gene accounts for under half, and the remainder has no known explanation. That table gives V, J and clone size, and the DNA gave D and trimming. The sample data list approximately 150,000 clones, and 75% of these were observed just once. The ten largest clones add up to roughly 12% of the sample.

This receptor was identified in a man younger than 35 in good health and CMV-seropositive. This chain joins TRBV28 to TRBJ2-7, and 7 junctional nucleotides match TRBD2. The sample was PBMCs. The CDR3 region: CASSSQGLNYEQYF. The DNA is as follows: TGTGCCAGCAGTTCCCAGGGACTAAACTACGAGCAGTACTTC.